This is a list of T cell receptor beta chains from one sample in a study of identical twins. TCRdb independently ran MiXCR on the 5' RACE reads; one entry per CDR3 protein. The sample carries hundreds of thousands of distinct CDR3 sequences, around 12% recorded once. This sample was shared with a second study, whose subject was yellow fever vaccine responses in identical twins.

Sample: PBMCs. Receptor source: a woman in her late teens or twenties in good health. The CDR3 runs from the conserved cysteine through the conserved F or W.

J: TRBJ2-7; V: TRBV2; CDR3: CANTRTPTYEQYF
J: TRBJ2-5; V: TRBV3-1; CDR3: CASSQDPRGETQYF
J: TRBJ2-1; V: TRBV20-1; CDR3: CSAREGQGALHEQFF
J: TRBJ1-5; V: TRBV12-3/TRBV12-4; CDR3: CASSLGRGLSQHF
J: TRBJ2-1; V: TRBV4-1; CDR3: CASSQGRASSYNEQFF
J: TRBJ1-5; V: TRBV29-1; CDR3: CSVGQGKGQPQHF
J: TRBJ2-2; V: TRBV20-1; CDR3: CSARYTGELFF
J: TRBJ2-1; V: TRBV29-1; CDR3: CSVETGVNEQFF
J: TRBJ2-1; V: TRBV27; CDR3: CASSLDGQAAGDNEQFF
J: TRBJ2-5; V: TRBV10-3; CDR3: CAIGTSGFKETQYF
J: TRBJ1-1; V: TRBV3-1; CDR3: CASSSQGQISTEAFF
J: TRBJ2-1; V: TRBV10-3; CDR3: CAISEGTSGGPTADEQFF
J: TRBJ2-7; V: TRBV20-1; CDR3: CSARDGGTHAYEQYF
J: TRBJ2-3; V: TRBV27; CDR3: CASSLYSFGTSGSRTDTQYF
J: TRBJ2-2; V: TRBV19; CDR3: CATGLADTGELFF
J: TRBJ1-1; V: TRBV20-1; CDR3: CSAHRGNTEAFF
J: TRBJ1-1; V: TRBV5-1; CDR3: CASSLEGSGDTEAFF
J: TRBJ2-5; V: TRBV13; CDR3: CASSPGAGGAVLGETQYF
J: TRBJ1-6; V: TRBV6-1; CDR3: CASRGVLSSPLHF
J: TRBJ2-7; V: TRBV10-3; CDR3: CAISDGTSGTDYEQYF
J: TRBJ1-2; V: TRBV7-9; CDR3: CASSLGGQGTPGYTF
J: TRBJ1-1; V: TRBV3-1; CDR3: CASSQQGYTEAFF
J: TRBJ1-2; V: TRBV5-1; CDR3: CASSSRTAGQGGYGYTF
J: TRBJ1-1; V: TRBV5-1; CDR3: CASSTFSGGMNTEAFF
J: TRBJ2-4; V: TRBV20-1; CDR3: CSAYGQGETLAKNIQYF
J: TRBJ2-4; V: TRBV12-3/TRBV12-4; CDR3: CASSPQQILAKNIQYF
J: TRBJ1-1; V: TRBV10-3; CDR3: CAIEKGPTGTEAFF
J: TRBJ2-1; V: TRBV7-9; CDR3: CASSLTPREQFF
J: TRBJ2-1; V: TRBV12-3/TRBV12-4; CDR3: CASSRGAGNYNEQFF
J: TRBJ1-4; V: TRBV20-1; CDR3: CSASWTGLEKLFF
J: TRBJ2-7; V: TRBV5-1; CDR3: CASSSSASSYEQYF
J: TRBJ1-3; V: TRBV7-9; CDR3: CASTSDVFSGNTIYF
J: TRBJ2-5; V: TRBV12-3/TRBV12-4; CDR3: CASRIAGGRETQYF
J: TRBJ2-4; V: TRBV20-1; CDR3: CSARQDRVQYF
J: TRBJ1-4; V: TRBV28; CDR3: CASSLRVSQGGVLDEKLFF
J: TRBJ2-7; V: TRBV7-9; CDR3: CASSPSGPYEQYF
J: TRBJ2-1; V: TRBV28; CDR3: CASSSLGDRINNEQFF
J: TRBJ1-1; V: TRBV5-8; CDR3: CASSFFGINTEAFF
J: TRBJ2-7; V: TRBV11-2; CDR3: CASSLSGTISYEQYF
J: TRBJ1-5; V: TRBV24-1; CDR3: CATSAGGAEQPQHF
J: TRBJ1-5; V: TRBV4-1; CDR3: CASSQDPGTANQPQHF
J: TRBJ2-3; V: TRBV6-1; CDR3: CASSGQGPTDTQYF
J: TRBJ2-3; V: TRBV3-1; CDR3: CASSQDWGGLDADTQYF
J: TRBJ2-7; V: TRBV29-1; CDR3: CSVASWGGPGYEQYF
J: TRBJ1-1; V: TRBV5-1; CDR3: CASSWTDMMNTEAFF
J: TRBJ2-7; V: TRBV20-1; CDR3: CSASGLAGGKSYEQYF
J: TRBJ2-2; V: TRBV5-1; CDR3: CASFPDHRTGELFF
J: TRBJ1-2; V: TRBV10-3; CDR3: CAISGDRGHGYTF
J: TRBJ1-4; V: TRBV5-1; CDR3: CASSLDRRTTNEKLFF
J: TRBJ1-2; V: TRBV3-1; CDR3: CASSQERSLGYGYTF